This T cell receptor beta chain was captured in a study of T cell responses to AZD1222 COVID-19 vaccine. Study-wide results and limits: Baseline serology detected seropositivity in only five to seven AZD1222 recipients.

As for this clone: Its antigen remains unidentified.

Germline values: CDR1 MNHEY, CDR2 SVGAGI. The CDR3 is 14 residues long. V was pared by 5 bases and J by 2 bases, with 12 bases between. Produced via immunoSEQ multiplex PCR; TCRdb's table is partial and in-frame only. The sample lists some 130,000 clones, over 75% occurring once. The rearrangement links TRBV6-5 to TRBJ1-1; D is possibly TRBD1 (5 bases). The receptor was derived from an adult in good health. The specimen was peripheral blood, collected on day 0 of AZD1222 vaccination. CDR3 in amino acids: CASSPGRPNTEAFF. In DNA, the CDR3 is TGTGCCAGCAGTCCGGGACGGCCCAACACTGAAGCTTTCTTT.